This paragraph covers one T cell receptor beta chain sequence. After removal of 7 bases from V and 1 base from J, the junction contained 20 bases not matched to a gene. CDR1 is SEHNR, CDR2 FQNEAQ, per germline (reference sequence). This CDR3 has 19 residues. The repertoire was sequenced with immunoSEQ multiplex PCR; TCRdb's copy has only in-frame clones and lacks some. Here the sample spans 300,000 to 350,000 clones, about nine tenths being singletons. The data stem from a study of blood T cell repertoires in COVID-19. J is TRBJ2-3 and V is TRBV7-9; TRBD1 matches 7 bases. What was sequenced was peripheral blood. This TCR derives from a woman between 25 and 40 years old with COVID-19, enrolled during active disease. The CDR3 spells CASTPITPSRQGRTDTQYF. As DNA, the CDR3 is TGTGCCAGCACCCCGATAACACCCTCTCGACAGGGCCGCACAGATACGCAGTATTTT.